This T cell receptor (beta chain) was recorded in a study of shared clonotypes between healthy human individuals. The protocol was immunoSEQ multiplex PCR, while the TCRdb copy is restricted to in-frame clones and leaves out a portion. Among around 430,000 clones listed, roughly three quarters were seen once. Sequenced material: PBMCs. This receptor was identified in a middle-aged woman in good health. Some clones in this sample may be carry-over from other donors' samples.

The CDR3 coding sequence is TGTGCCAGCTCACCACAAACTAGCGGAACCACAGATACGCAGTATTTT. Translating gives CASSPQTSGTTDTQYF. This chain links TRBV18 with TRBJ2-3; TRBD2 agrees at 8 bases. CDR1 is KGHSH and CDR2 is LQKENI in the germline V gene. V shed 1 base and J 2 bases; nucleotides not matched to a gene: 5. The CDR3 covers 16 residues.